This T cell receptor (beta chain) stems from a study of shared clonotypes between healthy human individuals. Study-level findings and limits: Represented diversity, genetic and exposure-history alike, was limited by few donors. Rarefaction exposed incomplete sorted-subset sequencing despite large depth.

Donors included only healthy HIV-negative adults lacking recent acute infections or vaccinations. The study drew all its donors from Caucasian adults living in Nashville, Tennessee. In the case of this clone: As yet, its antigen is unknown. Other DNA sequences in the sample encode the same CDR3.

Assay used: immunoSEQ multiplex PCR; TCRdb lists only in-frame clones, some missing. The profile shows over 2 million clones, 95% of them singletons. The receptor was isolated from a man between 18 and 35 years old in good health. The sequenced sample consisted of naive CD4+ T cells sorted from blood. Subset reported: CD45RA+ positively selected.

CDR3 sequence reads: CASSLRQANTGELFF. The CDR3 nucleotides read TGCGCCAGCAGCTTGCGTCAGGCGAACACCGGGGAGCTGTTTTTT. The chain recombines TRBV5-1 with TRBJ2-2; D ambiguous. The CDR3 has 15 amino acids. The V gene lost 1 base and the J gene lost 0 bases, with 7 bases spanning the gap. From germline, CDR1 is SGHRS and CDR2 YFSETQ.